The 14 T cell receptor beta chains reported below all come from one sample, sequenced in a study of glioma-infiltrating T cells after dendritic cell vaccination. This table comes from immunoSEQ multiplex PCR, and its TCRdb copy is limited to in-frame clones, with some not included. The data show fewer than 30,000 clones, about nine tenths seen once. The time point: after dendritic cell vaccination, including at tumor progression/relapse. The material sequenced was blood, taken after dendritic cell vaccination. These TCRs come from a human donor with glioblastoma.

The chain employs TRBV6-6 and TRBJ2-2; 9 nucleotides line up with TRBD1. V was clipped by 6 bases and J by 6 bases; unmatched bases: 5. CDR3 length: 14 amino acids. Germline V gene lookup returns CDR1 MNHNY and CDR2 SVGAGI (reference sequence). The CDR3 spells CASSPTGGPGELFF. In DNA form, the CDR3 reads TGTGCCAGCAGCCCAACAGGGGGCCCCGGGGAGCTGTTTTTT.

The rearrangement joins TRBV7-9 to TRBJ1-6; the D gene is possibly TRBD1 (5 bases). V lost 5 bases and J 7 bases, leaving 12 bases between the germline ends. The germline CDR1 and CDR2 sequences are SEHNR and FQNEAQ (reference sequence). This CDR3 comprises 14 residues. The CDR3 reads CASSGGTANSPLHF. CDR3 coding DNA: TGTGCCAGCAGCGGGGGGACCGCGAATTCACCCCTCCACTTT.

V is TRBV6-4 and J is TRBJ2-2; TRBD2 matches at 7 bases. Germline trimming cut 0 bases from V and 3 bases from J; bases unmatched to any gene: 1. The CDR3 covers 15 residues. Germline CDR1 MRHNA, CDR2 SNTAGT. The CDR3: CASSDSAGDTGELFF. For the CDR3, the DNA is TGTGCCAGCAGTGACTCGGCGGGGGACACCGGGGAGCTGTTTTTT.

This chain connects TRBV5-1 to TRBJ1-3; D ambiguous. CDR3 length: 15 residues. V was shortened by 0 bases and J by 0 bases, with 7 bases between the two germline ends. The germline V gene encodes CDR1 SGHRS and CDR2 YFSETQ. The DNA for the CDR3 is TGCGCCAGCAGCTTGGATGGGAGCTCTGGAAACACCATATATTTT. Its translation is CASSLDGSSGNTIYF.

Turning to this clone: Sequence at one end of the junction differs from germline and may be a read error. The rearrangement links TRBV4-2 to TRBJ2-2; 13 nucleotides match TRBD2. The length of the CDR3 is 18 residues. From germline, CDR1 is LGHNA and CDR2 YNFKEQ. This CDR3 is CASSQELAGGLNTGEPFF. In DNA form, the CDR3 reads TGTGCCAGCAGCCAAGAACTAGCGGGGGGGCTGAACACCGGGGAGCCGTTTTTT.

V is TRBV7-6 and J is TRBJ2-3; a weak D match, TRBD1 (5 bases). Germline V CDR1 and CDR2: SGHVS, FNYEAQ. Trimming left V 1 base short and J 0 bases short, with 11 bases between. The CDR3 extends over 16 amino acids. CDR3 region: CASSLVQGLSTDTQYF. The DNA of the CDR3 is TGTGCCAGCAGCTTAGTTCAGGGATTGAGCACAGATACGCAGTATTTT.

This chain uses TRBV7-9 with TRBJ2-3; 10 bases align to TRBD1. Germline assignment: CDR1 SEHNR and CDR2 FQNEAQ (reference sequence). After removal of 3 bases from V and 4 bases from J, the junction contained 1 base not matched to a gene. The CDR3 contains 14 residues. CDR3 sequence: CASSLTGGADTQYF. The CDR3 bases are TGTGCCAGCAGCTTGACAGGGGGCGCAGATACGCAGTATTTT.

The V call is TRBV2, the J call TRBJ1-2, with a weak D call TRBD1 (6 bases). CDR1 SNHLY and CDR2 FYNNEI come from the germline V gene. The CDR3 consists of 12 residues. Between the trimmed V and J ends, which lost 5 bases and 4 bases, there was a span of 8 bases. The CDR3 nucleotides read TGTGCCAGCAGTCCGGACAGCTATGGCTACACCTTC. Translating it yields CASSPDSYGYTF. Combining the CDR3 with reference TRBV2 and TRBJ1-2 gives the whole variable domain EPEVTQTPSHQVTQMGQEVILRCVPISNHLYFYWYRQILGQKVEFLVSFYNNEISEKSEIFDDQFSVERPDGSNFTLKIRSTKLEDSAMYFCASSPDSYGYTFGSGTRLTVV.

The chain recombines TRBV7-2 with TRBJ2-1; 9 bases are a match to TRBD1. The V gene's germline CDR1 is SGHTA and CDR2 FQGNSA. This CDR3 has 15 amino acids. V was pared by 11 bases and J by 4 bases, with 12 bases of the junction left unmatched. CDR3 DNA sequence: TGTGCCGGCCTTTCGGACAGGGGAGGTTACAATGAGCAGTTCTTC. Translation gives CAGLSDRGGYNEQFF.

The chain couples TRBV4-1 to TRBJ1-1, with unresolved D. The CDR3 is 15 amino acids. Germline lookup yields CDR1 MGHRA and CDR2 YSYEKL. Trimming took off 3 bases at V and 3 bases at J, with 14 bases between the two ends. DNA of the CDR3: TGCGCCAGCAGCCACTATTCGGCGGCCTACACTGAAGCTTTCTTT. Encoded protein: CASSHYSAAYTEAFF.

This rearrangement joins TRBV4-2 to TRBJ2-7; 7 bases fit TRBD1. The V segment lost 1 base and the J segment 2 bases; nucleotides outside the gene matches: 5. The germline gives CDR1 LGHNA, CDR2 YNFKEQ. The CDR3 length is 15 residues. CDR3 loop: CASSQGPTGTYEQYF. Here the CDR3 DNA reads TGTGCCAGCAGCCAAGGCCCGACAGGGACCTACGAGCAGTACTTC.

The chain has TRBV19 and TRBJ1-2; the match to TRBD1 covers 10 bases. V shed 7 bases and J 8 bases; nucleotides not matched to a gene: 19. The germline CDR1 and CDR2 sequences are LNHDA and SQIVND (reference sequence). This CDR3 is built from 17 residues. In DNA form, the CDR3 reads TGTGCCAGTATTGGTGTAGGGACAGGGGAAGGACTTGACGGCTACACCTTC. This encodes CASIGVGTGEGLDGYTF.

This sequence joins TRBV5-1 and TRBJ1-2; TRBD1 agrees at 10 bases. The ends lost 1 base at V and 8 bases at J; junction bases unmatched: 8. The CDR3 covers 15 residues. Germline V lookup: CDR1 SGHRS, CDR2 YFSETQ. The CDR3 nucleotides are TGCGCCAGCAGCTTGAACGGACAGGGGGATAAGGGCTACACCTTC. It specifies CASSLNGQGDKGYTF.

V and J are TRBV29-1 and TRBJ1-2, with D possibly TRBD1 on 6 matching bases. The germline V and J ends were trimmed by 4 bases and 6 bases, with 12 bases remaining between them. The germline V gene encodes CDR1 SQVTM and CDR2 ANQGSEA. The CDR3 covers 12 residues. The CDR3 DNA follows: TGCAGCGTTGGAGGGGGAGTGGATGGCTACACCTTC. Translated: CSVGGGVDGYTF.